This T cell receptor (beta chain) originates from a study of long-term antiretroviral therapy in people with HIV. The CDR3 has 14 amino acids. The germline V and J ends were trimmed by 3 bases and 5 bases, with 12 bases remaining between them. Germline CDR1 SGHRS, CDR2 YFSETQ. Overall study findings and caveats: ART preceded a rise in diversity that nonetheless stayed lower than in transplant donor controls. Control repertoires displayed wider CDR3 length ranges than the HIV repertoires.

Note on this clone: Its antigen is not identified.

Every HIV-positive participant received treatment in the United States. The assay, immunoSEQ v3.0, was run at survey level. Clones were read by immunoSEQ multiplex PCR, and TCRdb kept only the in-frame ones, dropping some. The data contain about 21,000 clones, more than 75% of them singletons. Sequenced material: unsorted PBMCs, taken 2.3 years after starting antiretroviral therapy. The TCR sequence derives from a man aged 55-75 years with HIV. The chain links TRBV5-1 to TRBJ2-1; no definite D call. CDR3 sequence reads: CASSWAGPDNEQFF. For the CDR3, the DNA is TGCGCCAGCAGCTGGGCAGGCCCCGACAATGAGCAGTTCTTC. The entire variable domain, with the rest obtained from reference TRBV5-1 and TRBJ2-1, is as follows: KAGVTQTPRYLIKTRGQQVTLSCSPISGHRSVSWYQQTPGQGLQFLFEYFSETQRNKGNFPGRFSGRQFSNSRSEMNVSTLELGDSALYLCASSWAGPDNEQFFGPGTRLTVL.